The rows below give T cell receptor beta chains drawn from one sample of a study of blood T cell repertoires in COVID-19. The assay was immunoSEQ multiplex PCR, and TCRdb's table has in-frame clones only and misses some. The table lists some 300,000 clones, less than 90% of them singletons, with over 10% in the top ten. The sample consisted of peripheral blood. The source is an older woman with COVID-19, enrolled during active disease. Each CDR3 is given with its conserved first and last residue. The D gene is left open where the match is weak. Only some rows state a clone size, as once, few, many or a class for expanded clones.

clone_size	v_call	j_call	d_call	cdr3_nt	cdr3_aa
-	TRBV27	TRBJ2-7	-	TGTGCCAGCAGTTTTTCCGGTCTCTACGAGCAGTACTTC	CASSFSGLYEQYF
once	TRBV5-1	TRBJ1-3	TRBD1	TGCGCCAGCAGCCTACAGGGGGCCTCCGGAAACACCATATATTTT	CASSLQGASGNTIYF
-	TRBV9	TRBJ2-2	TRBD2	TGTGCCAGCAGCGTAGAAGCGGGGGCCCGTACCGGGGAGCTGTTTTTT	CASSVEAGARTGELFF
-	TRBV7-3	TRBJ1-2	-	TGTGCCAGCAGCCCTGGGGGGGGCAGACAAAACTATGGCTACACCTTC	CASSPGGGRQNYGYTF
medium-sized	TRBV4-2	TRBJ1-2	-	TGTGCCAGCAGCCAAGAGACAGGTCTCTATGGCTACACCTTC	CASSQETGLYGYTF
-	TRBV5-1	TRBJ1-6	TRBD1	TGCGCCAGCAGCGTGACAGGGGGGGATAATTCACCCCTCCACTTT	CASSVTGGDNSPLHF
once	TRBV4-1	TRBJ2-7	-	TGCGCCAGCAGCCAAGGACAGCGAGCATACGAGCAGTACTTC	CASSQGQRAYEQYF
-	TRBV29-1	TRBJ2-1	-	TGCAGCGTTGAAAAACAGGGCGATGAGCAGTTCTTC	CSVEKQGDEQFF
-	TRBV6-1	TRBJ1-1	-	TGTGCCAGCAGTGAAGCTTCCAGGACAGCCAGACACACTGAAGCTTTCTTT	CASSEASRTARHTEAFF
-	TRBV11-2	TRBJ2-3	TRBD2	TGTGCCAGCAGCTGGCGGGGGAACACAGATACGCAGTATTTT	CASSWRGNTDTQYF
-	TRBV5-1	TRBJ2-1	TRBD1	TGCGCCAGCAGCTACGGACAGGGGGCCTTCGATGAGCAGTTCTTC	CASSYGQGAFDEQFF
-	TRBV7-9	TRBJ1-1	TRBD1	TGTGCCAGCAGCCGTTTTGGACAGGAAAGCACTGAAGCTTTCTTT	CASSRFGQESTEAFF
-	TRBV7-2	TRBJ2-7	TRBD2	TGTGCCAGCAGCTTAGGGCGGGGGGGCGCCTCCTACGAGCAGTACTTC	CASSLGRGGASYEQYF
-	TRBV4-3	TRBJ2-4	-	TGCGCCAGCAGCCAGCAACTACGGTGGGTTCAGTACTTC	CASSQQLRWVQYF
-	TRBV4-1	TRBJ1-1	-	TGCGCCAGCAGCCAACGGGAAGGAGACACTGAAGCTTTCTTT	CASSQREGDTEAFF
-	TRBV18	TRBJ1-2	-	TGTGCCAGCTCACCGGACAGCTATGGCTACACCTTC	CASSPDSYGYTF
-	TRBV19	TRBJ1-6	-	TGTGCCAGTAGTATGACAGCAACCAATTCACCCCTCCACTTT	CASSMTATNSPLHF
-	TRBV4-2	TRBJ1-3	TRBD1	TGTGCCAGCAGCCCTCTCATGTGGCAGGGGGAAAATGAAAACACCATATATTTT	CASSPLMWQGENENTIYF
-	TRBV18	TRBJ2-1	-	TGTGCCAGCTCACCACGGACTACCGCCTCTGGAAATGAGCAGTTCTTC	CASSPRTTASGNEQFF
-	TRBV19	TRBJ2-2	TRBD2	TGTGCCAGTAGTATATCGGGGGGGAACACCGGGGAGCTGTTTTTT	CASSISGGNTGELFF
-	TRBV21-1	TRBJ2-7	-	TGTGCCAGCAGCAAAGTTGACTTCCTCCGCGAGCAGTACTTC	CASSKVDFLREQYF
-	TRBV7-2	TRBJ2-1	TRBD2	TGTGCCAGCAGCTTAGAAGGACTAGCGGGCAACAATGAGCAGTTCTTC	CASSLEGLAGNNEQFF
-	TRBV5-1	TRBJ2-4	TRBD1	TGCGCCAGCAGCTTGGTTGGACAGGGCCAAAACATTCAGTACTTC	CASSLVGQGQNIQYF
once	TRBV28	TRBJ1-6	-	TGTGCCAGCAGTCCAGGCTATAATTCACCCCTCCACTTT	CASSPGYNSPLHF